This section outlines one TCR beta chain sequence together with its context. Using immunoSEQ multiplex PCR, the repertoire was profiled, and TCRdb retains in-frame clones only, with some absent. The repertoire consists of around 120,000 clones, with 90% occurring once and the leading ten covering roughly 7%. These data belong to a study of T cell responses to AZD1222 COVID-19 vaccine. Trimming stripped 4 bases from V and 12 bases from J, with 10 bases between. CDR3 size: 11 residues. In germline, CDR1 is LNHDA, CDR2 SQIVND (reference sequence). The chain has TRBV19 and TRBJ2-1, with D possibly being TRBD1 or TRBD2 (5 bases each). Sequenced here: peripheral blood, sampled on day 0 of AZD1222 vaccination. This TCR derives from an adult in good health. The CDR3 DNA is TGTGCCAGTAGTAAAACAGGAGGGCAGTTCTTC. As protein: CASSKTGGQFF.